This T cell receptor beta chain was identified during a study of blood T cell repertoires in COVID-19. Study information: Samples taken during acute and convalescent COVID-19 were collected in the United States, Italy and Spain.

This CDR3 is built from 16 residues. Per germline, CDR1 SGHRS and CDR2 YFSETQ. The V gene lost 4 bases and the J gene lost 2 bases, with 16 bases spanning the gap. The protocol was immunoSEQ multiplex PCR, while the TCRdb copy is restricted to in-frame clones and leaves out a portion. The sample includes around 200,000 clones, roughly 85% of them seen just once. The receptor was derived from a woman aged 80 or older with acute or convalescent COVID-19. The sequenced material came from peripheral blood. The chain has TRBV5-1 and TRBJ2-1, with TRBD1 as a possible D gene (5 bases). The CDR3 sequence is CASSPYRGPTYNEQFF. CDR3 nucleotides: TGCGCCAGCAGCCCATATAGGGGCCCCACCTACAATGAGCAGTTCTTC.